The T cell receptor beta chain described here comes from a study of T-cell reconstitution after alpha-beta-depleted transplantation in children. This clonotype showed up just a few times. The library targeted TCRbeta and was prepared with unique molecular identifiers. A single record per CDR3 protein comes from TCRdb applying MiXCR to the PCR reads. The sample has a few hundred thousand distinct CDR3 sequences, roughly 22% seen once. The CDR3 consists of 16 residues. The V end lost 1 base, the J end lost 3 bases, and 15 bases lay between the germline ends. Germline V CDR1 and CDR2: SGHRS, YFSETQ. V gene TRBV5-1 combines with J gene TRBJ2-3; D is perhaps TRBD2 (6 bases). This specimen was PBMCs from the stem cell graft donor, taken from the stem cell graft. This receptor was identified in a human donor who donated a stem cell graft to a child with acute myeloid leukemia. The CDR3 bases are TGCGCCAGCAGCTTGTTCCGGGGGAGCTTAACAGATACGCAGTATTTT. Translating it yields CASSLFRGSLTDTQYF.